The 31 T cell receptor beta chains reported below all come from one sample, sequenced in a study of T cell clonotyping in hematopoietic cell transplantation. Profiled with immunoSEQ multiplex PCR; TCRdb holds only in-frame clones, not every one. The sample has more than 55,000 clones, 85% to 95% seen once; the top ten hold 1.6%. The specimen was peripheral blood mononuclear cells. Receptors originate from a man between 50 and 59 years old in good health. Some clones in this sample may be carry-over from other donors' samples.

This chain joins TRBV4-2 and TRBJ2-7; tentatively, D is TRBD1 or TRBD2 (6 bases each). The CDR3 is 16 residues long. Trimming stripped 1 base from V and 3 bases from J, with 16 bases between. Germline values: CDR1 LGHNA, CDR2 YNFKEQ. The DNA for the CDR3 is TGTGCCAGCAGCCAAGTAGGAGTCGAGGGGGGCTACGAGCAGTACTTC. It encodes CASSQVGVEGGYEQYF.

The V and J genes are TRBV29-1 and TRBJ2-1; perhaps TRBD2 as D (5 bases). There are 12 residues in the CDR3. V gave up 7 bases and J gave up 8 bases, with 15 bases separating them. CDR1 is SQVTM and CDR2 is ANQGSEA in the germline V gene. CDR3 amino acids: CSALWERDEQFF. For the CDR3, the DNA is TGCAGCGCCCTTTGGGAGAGGGATGAGCAGTTCTTC.

The rearrangement joins TRBV19 to TRBJ1-1; no reliable D call. The germline V and J ends were trimmed by 6 bases and 1 base, with 9 bases remaining between them. Germline V gene lookup returns CDR1 LNHDA and CDR2 SQIVND (reference sequence). The CDR3 has 13 amino acids. Here the CDR3 DNA reads TGTGCCAGTAGAAGCGGGGAGAACACTGAAGCTTTCTTT. Protein product: CASRSGENTEAFF. Full variable domain (missing parts from reference TRBV19 and TRBJ1-1): DGGITQSPKYLFRKEGQNVTLSCEQNLNHDAMYWYRQDPGQGLRLIYYSQIVNDFQKGDIAEGYSVSREKKESFPLTVTSAQKNPTAFYLCASRSGENTEAFFGQGTRLTVV.

V is TRBV28 and J is TRBJ2-7, with D perhaps matching TRBD2 (5 bases). The CDR3 runs 16 residues. The V gene lost 3 bases and the J gene lost 0 bases, with 15 bases spanning the gap. Germline CDR1 is MDHEN and CDR2 is SYDVKM. Here the CDR3 reads CASSFYLEGSSYEQYF. CDR3 DNA: TGTGCCAGCAGTTTCTATCTCGAGGGCTCCTCCTACGAGCAGTACTTC. Based on the CDR3 plus reference TRBV28 and TRBJ2-7, the full variable domain is DVKVTQSSRYLVKRTGEKVFLECVQDMDHENMFWYRQDPGLGLRLIYFSYDVKMKEKGDIPEGYSVSREKKERFSLILESASTNQTSMYLCASSFYLEGSSYEQYFGPGTRLTVT.

The J gene is TRBJ1-1, the V gene TRBV5-8, with D unclear. The CDR3 loop spans 14 amino acids. Germline values: CDR1 SGHTS, CDR2 YDEGEE. The V end lost 6 bases, the J end lost 2 bases, and 14 bases lay between the germline ends. Here the CDR3 DNA reads TGTGCCAGCAATTCGGACCAGACTAACACTGAAGCTTTCTTT. This codes for CASNSDQTNTEAFF.

J is TRBJ1-1 and V is TRBV28, with D possibly TRBD1 on 6 matching bases. This CDR3 region has 12 residues. Trimming took off 8 bases at V and 6 bases at J, with 13 bases between the two ends. Per the germline V gene, CDR1 is MDHEN and CDR2 is SYDVKM. CDR3 DNA sequence: TGTGCCAGCGGCCAGGGGAATCCTGAAGCTTTCTTT. Residues: CASGQGNPEAFF.

This rearrangement joins TRBV2 to TRBJ2-3, with a weak D call TRBD1 (5 bases). Germline V gives CDR1 SNHLY, CDR2 FYNNEI. The CDR3 contains 13 residues. Trimming removed 7 bases at V and 4 bases at J, with 12 bases between. CDR3 nucleotides: TGTGCCAGCACGTGGGGCGTCTCAGATACGCAGTATTTT. Protein: CASTWGVSDTQYF.

In nucleotides, the CDR3 is TGTGCCAGCAGCTTGGGGAGGCAAGAGACCCAGTACTTC. It translates to CASSLGRQETQYF. The V call is TRBV5-5, the J call TRBJ2-5; TRBD2 is a possible D gene (5 bases). This CDR3 spans 13 amino acids. V lost 0 bases and J 2 bases, leaving 5 bases between the germline ends. The germline gives CDR1 SGHKS, CDR2 YYEKEE (reference sequence).

The V gene is TRBV11-2, the J gene TRBJ1-4; D unclear. Between the trimmed V and J ends, which lost 3 bases and 8 bases, there was a span of 10 bases. The CDR3 is made up of 13 amino acids. Germline CDR1 SGHAT, CDR2 FQNNGV. The CDR3 here is CASSFTGEEKLFF. The CDR3 region has the DNA TGTGCCAGCAGCTTCACCGGCGAAGAAAAACTGTTTTTT.

The chain couples TRBV5-1 to TRBJ2-5; D unclear. Per the germline V gene, CDR1 is SGHRS and CDR2 is YFSETQ. Trimming took off 2 bases at V and 0 bases at J, with 14 bases between the two ends. The CDR3 length is 16 residues. Here the CDR3 reads CASSFGAILYQETQYF. The CDR3 DNA follows: TGCGCCAGCAGCTTCGGTGCTATCCTGTACCAAGAGACCCAGTACTTC.

CDR3 sequence (DNA): TGTGCCAGCAGTGTTGGGGGCGCGAACACCGGGGAGCTGTTTTTT. Translating gives CASSVGGANTGELFF. The rearrangement links TRBV2 to TRBJ2-2; TRBD1 is a possible D gene (6 bases). This CDR3 region has 15 residues. CDR1 and CDR2 (germline): SNHLY, FYNNEI. V lost 4 bases to trimming and J lost 0 bases, with 9 bases between them.

V gene TRBV19 combines with J gene TRBJ2-1; D is unclear. The V end was cut by 5 bases, the J end by 0 bases, with 11 bases between. CDR3 size: 15 residues. Looked up from germline, CDR1 is LNHDA and CDR2 is SQIVND (reference sequence). The CDR3 loop reads CASSLSRSSYNEQFF. As DNA, the CDR3 is TGTGCCAGTAGTCTCAGCAGGAGCTCCTACAATGAGCAGTTCTTC.

The V and J genes are TRBV28 and TRBJ2-7, with a tentative D call TRBD1 (5 bases). The V end was cut by 5 bases, the J end by 0 bases, with 14 bases between. CDR3 size: 15 residues. From germline, CDR1 is MDHEN and CDR2 SYDVKM. DNA of the CDR3: TGTGCCAGCAGTCTTGGCCAGGGCATCTCCTACGAGCAGTACTTC. This gives the protein CASSLGQGISYEQYF.

V is TRBV9 and J is TRBJ1-1, with a weak D call TRBD1 (5 bases). The CDR3 is 15 amino acids. CDR1 and CDR2 from the germline V gene are SGDLS and YYNGEE. V lost 0 bases, J lost 5 bases, and 14 bases lay in between. CDR3 region: CASSVGGARVTEAFF. CDR3 nucleotide sequence: TGTGCCAGCAGCGTAGGAGGGGCTCGGGTTACTGAAGCTTTCTTT. Drawing the rest from reference TRBV9 and TRBJ1-1, the complete variable domain is DSGVTQTPKHLITATGQRVTLRCSPRSGDLSVYWYQQSLDQGLQFLIQYYNGEERAKGNILERFSAQQFPDLHSELNLSSLELGDSALYFCASSVGGARVTEAFFGQGTRLTVV.

The gene calls are TRBV9 and TRBJ2-3, with D unresolved. This CDR3 region has 15 residues. The V and J ends lost 0 bases and 5 bases respectively, with 13 bases between them. CDR1 is SGDLS, CDR2 YYNGEE, per germline. CDR3 sequence (DNA): TGTGCCAGCAGCGTAGACCCCATCCGGAAAGATACGCAGTATTTT. Translating gives CASSVDPIRKDTQYF.

The CDR3 region is CASSDGTSGRTDTQYF. Written as DNA, the CDR3 is TGCGCCAGCAGCGACGGGACTAGCGGGAGAACAGATACGCAGTATTTT. The rearrangement uses TRBV5-1 and TRBJ2-3, with 14 bases that match TRBD2. The germline CDR1 and CDR2 sequences are SGHRS and YFSETQ. There are 16 residues in the CDR3. Unmatched junction bases numbered 4, after V lost 4 bases and J lost 3 bases. Using reference TRBV5-1 and TRBJ2-3 for the parts outside the CDR3, the full variable domain is KAGVTQTPRYLIKTRGQQVTLSCSPISGHRSVSWYQQTPGQGLQFLFEYFSETQRNKGNFPGRFSGRQFSNSRSEMNVSTLELGDSALYLCASSDGTSGRTDTQYFGPGTRLTVL.

V is TRBV7-6 and J is TRBJ1-1; the D gene is possibly TRBD1 (5 bases). Germline V gives CDR1 SGHVS, CDR2 FNYEAQ. V dropped 1 base and J dropped 8 bases, with 14 bases sitting between them. This CDR3 is built from 14 residues. The CDR3 DNA is TGTGCCAGCAGCTTAGACGATAATAACAGGGAAGCTTTCTTT. This codes for CASSLDDNNREAFF.

The chain employs TRBV19 and TRBJ2-7; 10 nucleotides align to TRBD2. J gave up 2 bases and V 6 bases, and 4 bases lay outside the gene matches. Germline-derived CDR1 and CDR2 are LNHDA and SQIVND (reference sequence). The CDR3 totals 14 residues. The CDR3, as DNA: TGTGCCAGTAGGACCAGCGGGGGGGCCTACGAGCAGTACTTC. This codes for CASRTSGGAYEQYF.

The CDR3, as DNA: TGTGCTAGTGGTTTGGGGGACCAGAACACCGGGGAGCTGTTTTTT. It translates to CASGLGDQNTGELFF. This rearrangement joins TRBV12-5 to TRBJ2-2; possibly TRBD1 or TRBD2 for D (5 bases each). Germline values: CDR1 LGHNT, CDR2 FRNRAP. V was trimmed by 1 base and J by 1 base, leaving 7 bases between them. The CDR3 totals 15 residues.

This clone was recorded only once. The chain joins TRBV6-5 to TRBJ2-1; 9 nucleotides match TRBD1. There are 15 residues in the CDR3. After removal of 6 bases from V and 4 bases from J, the junction contained 7 bases not matched to a gene. Germline assignment: CDR1 MNHEY and CDR2 SVGAGI. The CDR3 protein is CASRTPGQGYNEQFF. In nucleotides, the CDR3 is TGTGCCAGCAGAACCCCGGGACAGGGTTACAATGAGCAGTTCTTC.

This chain uses TRBV10-3 with TRBJ1-1; D is unclear. The length of the CDR3 is 14 residues. V gave up 3 bases and J gave up 1 base, with 9 bases separating them. Germline CDR1 reads ENHRY; CDR2 reads SYGVKD. CDR3 protein: CAISDSTANTEAFF. The CDR3 DNA reads as TGTGCCATCAGTGATTCTACAGCGAACACTGAAGCTTTCTTT.

The chain uses TRBV19 and TRBJ1-5; 7 bases line up with TRBD1. Germline V CDR1 and CDR2: LNHDA, SQIVND (reference sequence). This CDR3 has 16 residues. J lost 6 bases, V lost 7 bases, and 15 bases had no gene match. CDR3 coding DNA: TGTGCCAGTAACGCATTGGACAGGCCCGGCATTCAGCCCCAGCATTTT. Protein sequence: CASNALDRPGIQPQHF.

The CDR3 sequence: CAWSVVTGRAFF. In DNA, the CDR3 is TGTGCCTGGAGTGTAGTAACAGGGAGAGCTTTCTTT. J is TRBJ1-1 and V is TRBV30, with a weak D call TRBD1 (6 bases). The germline gives CDR1 GTSNPN, CDR2 SVGIG (reference sequence). Trimming took 0 bases from V and 10 from J, leaving 12 bases between them. The CDR3 has 12 residues.

The chain uses TRBV28 and TRBJ2-7; possible D gene TRBD1, 6 bases. The germline V gene encodes CDR1 MDHEN and CDR2 SYDVKM. This CDR3 spans 17 amino acids. V was trimmed by 3 bases and J by 3 bases, leaving 21 bases between them. The CDR3 DNA follows: TGTGCCAGCAGTTTTTCCCTCCAGGGTTCAGGGGTCTACGAGCAGTACTTC. Translated, it gives CASSFSLQGSGVYEQYF.

This chain joins TRBV19 and TRBJ1-6, with D possibly matching TRBD1 (6 bases). The CDR3 runs 15 residues. Germline CDR1 reads LNHDA; CDR2 reads SQIVND (reference sequence). V lost 7 bases and J 7 bases, leaving 17 bases between the germline ends. CDR3 nucleotide sequence: TGTGCCAGTAAACCCATCACAGGGCGCAATTCACCCCTCCACTTT. As protein: CASKPITGRNSPLHF.

J is TRBJ1-5 and V is TRBV19; maybe TRBD1 (6 bases). The germline gives CDR1 LNHDA, CDR2 SQIVND (reference sequence). This CDR3 is 14 amino acids long. Trimming stripped 8 bases from V and 7 bases from J, with 18 bases between. This CDR3 is CASAGGEVWQPQHF. The CDR3 bases are TGTGCCAGTGCGGGGGGCGAGGTTTGGCAGCCCCAGCATTTT.

J is TRBJ2-7 and V is TRBV27, with 9 positions matching TRBD1. V was clipped by 3 bases and J by 5 bases; unmatched bases: 5. There are 14 residues in the CDR3. Per the germline V gene, CDR1 is MNHEY and CDR2 is SMNVEV (reference sequence). CDR3 loop: CASSFATGGHEQYF. The DNA for the CDR3 is TGTGCCAGCAGTTTCGCGACAGGGGGACACGAGCAGTACTTC.

The chain couples TRBV28 to TRBJ1-5; a weak D match, TRBD1 (5 bases). CDR3 length: 14 amino acids. Germline V lookup: CDR1 MDHEN, CDR2 SYDVKM. The V gene lost 4 bases and the J gene lost 3 bases, with 10 bases spanning the gap. DNA for the CDR3: TGTGCCAGCAGTTGGGGGGACCTCAATCAGCCCCAGCATTTT. This codes for CASSWGDLNQPQHF.

This rearrangement joins TRBV4-2 to TRBJ2-1, with 9 nucleotides matching TRBD2. The CDR3 consists of 17 residues. J gave up 7 bases and V 0 bases, and 10 bases lay outside the gene matches. Germline CDR1 is LGHNA and CDR2 is YNFKEQ. This CDR3 is CASSQDSGGRAVNEQFF. CDR3 nucleotides: TGTGCCAGCAGCCAAGATTCCGGCGGGAGGGCCGTAAATGAGCAGTTCTTC.

The V and J genes are TRBV27 and TRBJ2-3; unclear D gene. Trimming removed 1 base from V and 1 base from J, with 3 bases in between. Looked up from germline, CDR1 is MNHEY and CDR2 is SMNVEV (reference sequence). The CDR3 is 13 amino acids. CDR3 protein: CASSLWGTDTQYF. The CDR3 coding sequence is TGTGCCAGCAGTTTATGGGGCACAGATACGCAGTATTTT.

CDR3 sequence: CASSPLGIASGEQYF. DNA of the CDR3: TGTGCCAGTAGTCCACTAGGTATAGCCTCCGGCGAGCAGTACTTC. V and J are TRBV19 and TRBJ2-7; possible D gene TRBD2, 5 bases. There are 15 residues in the CDR3. Germline loops: CDR1 LNHDA, CDR2 SQIVND (reference sequence). V dropped 5 bases and J dropped 6 bases, with 20 bases sitting between them.